This T cell receptor (beta chain) was identified in a study of cytomegalovirus exposure and HLA in healthy donors. The CDR3 length is 15 residues. V was clipped by 0 bases and J by 3 bases, with 11 bases between them. Germline CDR1 reads LGHNA; CDR2 reads YSLEER. Study conclusions and caveats: Later work associated more than 15,000 TCR beta sequences with HLA alleles at 0.05 false discovery rate.

PCR employed 60 Vbeta and 13 Jbeta primers. The data were produced by immunoSEQ multiplex PCR, yet TCRdb's version contains in-frame clones alone and is incomplete. Here the sample spans roughly 100,000 clones, about 69% being singletons. Donors showed nominal health when sampled, although they likely had unrecorded immune exposures. With regard to this clone: The target antigen is unknown.

The V call is TRBV4-3, the J call TRBJ1-1; D gene unclear. The sequence was obtained from a middle-aged man in good health and CMV-seronegative. Specimen: PBMCs. CDR3 sequence: CASSQDEGTDTEAFF. The CDR3 region has the DNA TGCGCCAGCAGCCAAGATGAGGGCACGGACACTGAAGCTTTCTTT.